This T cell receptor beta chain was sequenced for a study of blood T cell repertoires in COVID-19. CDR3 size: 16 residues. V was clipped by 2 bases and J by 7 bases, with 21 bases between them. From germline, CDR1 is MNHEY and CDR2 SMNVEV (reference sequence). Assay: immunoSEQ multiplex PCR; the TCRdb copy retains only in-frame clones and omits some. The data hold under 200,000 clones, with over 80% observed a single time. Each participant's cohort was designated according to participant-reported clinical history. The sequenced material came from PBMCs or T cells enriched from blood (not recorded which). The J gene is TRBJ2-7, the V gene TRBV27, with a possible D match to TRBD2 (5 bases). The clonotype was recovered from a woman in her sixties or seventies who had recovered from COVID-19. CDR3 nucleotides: TGTGCCAGCAGTTTAGACGGAGGATGGTTGACTGGGGAGCAGTACTTC. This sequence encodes CASSLDGGWLTGEQYF.